One T cell receptor (beta chain) is described in this entry. Its antigen remains unidentified. No qualities accompany the bases; no much larger clone lies one base away. The sample comes from a study of blood T cell repertoires in COVID-19 (dated by TCRdb to 2020 to 2022). For the wider study: Samples covering the acute and convalescent phases of COVID-19 were provided by collaborators in the United States, Italy and Spain. The material from the prospective study consisted of cDNA or gDNA derived from T cells, B-cell-depleted T cells, or PBMCs. Subjects who had been exposed to COVID-19, were actively infected with it, or had recovered from it provided the deeply sampled blood TCRbeta repertoires that made up the dataset. The repertoires were released in a freely available public database meant as a resource for research on the immune response to SARS-CoV-2. Samples came from the ongoing ImmuneRACE study (first 160 participants) plus 1,254 subjects from 6 global collaborators. Nearly every sample came with metadata listing a de-identified subject ID, COVID-19 status, age in years and sex. HLA class I and class II types, where available, came from metadata supplied by the sample provider rather than from assay-based typing.

From cysteine to phenylalanine, the CDR3 is 14 amino acids long. The sequence is cut down to CDR3 DNA, 42 bases in frame from base 1. Trimmed from V: 4 bases; trimmed from J: 5 bases; junction bases lacking a gene match: 2. The CDR1 and CDR2 encoded by the germline V gene (reference sequence) are SEHNR and FQNEAQ. Study-level results and caveats: The amount of clinical and demographic metadata varied by source and participant and was provided uncurated.

Another Seattle source contributed samples from volunteer blood donors who had recovered from COVID-19. The collaborating institutions used their own protocols to collect whole blood in K2EDTA tubes. For TCRbeta analysis, collaborator samples were shipped as frozen whole blood, as isolated PBMCs, or as DNA extracted from either sample type. TCRbeta CDR3 regions were amplified from genomic DNA by means of the immunoSEQ Assay, a bias-controlled multiplex PCR. Under the source paper's analysis protocol: The number of nucleated cells in each sample was estimated by amplification of reference gene primers within the assay. Sequence reads were collapsed and filtered to measure the absolute abundance of every unique TCRbeta CDR3 rearrangement. For each sample, productive Simpson clonality was calculated by taking the square root of Simpson's diversity index across productive rearrangements. TCRdb retrieved this table from immuneACCESS and kept in-frame rearrangements only. Not all clones are present; in checked studies, unresolved V genes account for under half, and no reason is known for the remainder. V, J and clone size are taken as reported in that table, and D and trimming were inferred from the DNA itself. In all, the sample holds about 260,000 clones, and about 87% of those were seen once. Of the sample, roughly 4% is held by the ten largest clones.

This receptor was obtained from a man between 60 and 70 years old who had recovered from COVID-19. The chain is made from TRBV7-9 and TRBJ1-6; 7 nucleotides in the junction match TRBD1. The source material was peripheral blood. The DNA sequence follows: TGTGCCAGCAGCTCCGGGACAGATAATTCACCCCTCCACTTT. It is translated as CASSSGTDNSPLHF. Reference TRBV7-9 and TRBJ1-6 genes cover what lies past the CDR3, so the full variable domain is DTGVSQNPRHKITKRGQNVTFRCDPISEHNRLYWYRQTLGQGPEFLTYFQNEAQLEKSRLLSDRFSAERPKGSFSTLEIQRTEQGDSAMYLCASSSGTDNSPLHFGNGTRLTVT.